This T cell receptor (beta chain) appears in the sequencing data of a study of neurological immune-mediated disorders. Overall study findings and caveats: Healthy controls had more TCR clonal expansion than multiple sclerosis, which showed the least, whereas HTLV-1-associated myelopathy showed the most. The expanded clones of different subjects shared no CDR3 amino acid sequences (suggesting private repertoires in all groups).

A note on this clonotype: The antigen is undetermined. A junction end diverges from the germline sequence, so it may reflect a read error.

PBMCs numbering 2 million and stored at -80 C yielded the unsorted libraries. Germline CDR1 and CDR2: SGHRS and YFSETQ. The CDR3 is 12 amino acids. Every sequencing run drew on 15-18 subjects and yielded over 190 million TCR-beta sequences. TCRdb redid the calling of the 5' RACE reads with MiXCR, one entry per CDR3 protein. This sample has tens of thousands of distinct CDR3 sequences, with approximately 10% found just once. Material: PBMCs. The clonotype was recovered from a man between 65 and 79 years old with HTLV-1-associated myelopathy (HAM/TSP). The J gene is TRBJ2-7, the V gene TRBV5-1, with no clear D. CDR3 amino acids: CASSLGAYEQHF. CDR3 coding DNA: TGCGCCAGCAGCTTGGGCGCATACGAGCAGCACTTT.